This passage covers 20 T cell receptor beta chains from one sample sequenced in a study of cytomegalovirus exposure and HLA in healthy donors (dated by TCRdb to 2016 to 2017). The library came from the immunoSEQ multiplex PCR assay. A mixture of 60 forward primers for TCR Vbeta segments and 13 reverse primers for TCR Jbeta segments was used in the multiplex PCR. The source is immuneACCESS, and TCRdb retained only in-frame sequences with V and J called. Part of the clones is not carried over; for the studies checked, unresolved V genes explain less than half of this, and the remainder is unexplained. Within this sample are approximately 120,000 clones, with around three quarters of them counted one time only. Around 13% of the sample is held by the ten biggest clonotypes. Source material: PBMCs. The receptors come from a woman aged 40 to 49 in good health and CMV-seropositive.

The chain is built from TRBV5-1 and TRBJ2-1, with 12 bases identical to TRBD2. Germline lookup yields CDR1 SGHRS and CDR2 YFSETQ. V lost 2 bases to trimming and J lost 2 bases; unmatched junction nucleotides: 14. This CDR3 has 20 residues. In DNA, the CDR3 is TGCGCCAGCAGCTTACCTCCTACTAGCGGGAGGTTACGGACCTACAATGAGCAGTTCTTC. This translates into CASSLPPTSGRLRTYNEQFF.

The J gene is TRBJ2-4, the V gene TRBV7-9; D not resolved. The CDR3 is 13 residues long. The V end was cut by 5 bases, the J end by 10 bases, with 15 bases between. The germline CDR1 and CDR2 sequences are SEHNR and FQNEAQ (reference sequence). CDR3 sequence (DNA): TGTGCCAGCAGCCCCCCAAACATCCAGATTCAGTACTTC. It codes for CASSPPNIQIQYF.

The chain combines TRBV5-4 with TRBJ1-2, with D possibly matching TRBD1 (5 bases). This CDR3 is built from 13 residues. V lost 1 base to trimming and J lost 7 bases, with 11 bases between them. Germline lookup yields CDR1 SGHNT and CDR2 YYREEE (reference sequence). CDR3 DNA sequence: TGTGCCAGCAGCTTGCAGGGCTCGCGTGGCTACACCTTC. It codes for CASSLQGSRGYTF.

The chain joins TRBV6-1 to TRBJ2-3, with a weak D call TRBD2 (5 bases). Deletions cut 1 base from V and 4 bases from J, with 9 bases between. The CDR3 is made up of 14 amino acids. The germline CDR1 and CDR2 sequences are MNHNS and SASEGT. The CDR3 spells CASSEEGVPDTQYF. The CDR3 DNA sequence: TGTGCCAGCAGTGAAGAGGGAGTACCAGATACGCAGTATTTT.

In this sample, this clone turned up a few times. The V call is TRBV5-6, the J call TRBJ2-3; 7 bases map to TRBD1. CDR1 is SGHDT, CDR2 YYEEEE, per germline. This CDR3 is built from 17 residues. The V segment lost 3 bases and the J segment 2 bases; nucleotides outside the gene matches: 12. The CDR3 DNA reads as TGTGCCAGCAGCTCCCCAGGGAGAGGGGGCTTCACAGATACGCAGTATTTT. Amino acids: CASSSPGRGGFTDTQYF.

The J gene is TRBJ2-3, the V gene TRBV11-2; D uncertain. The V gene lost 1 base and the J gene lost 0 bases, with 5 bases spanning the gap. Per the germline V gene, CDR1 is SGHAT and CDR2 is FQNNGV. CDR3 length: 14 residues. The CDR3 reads CASSLAVSTDTQYF. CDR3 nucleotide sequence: TGTGCCAGCAGCTTAGCTGTAAGCACAGATACGCAGTATTTT.

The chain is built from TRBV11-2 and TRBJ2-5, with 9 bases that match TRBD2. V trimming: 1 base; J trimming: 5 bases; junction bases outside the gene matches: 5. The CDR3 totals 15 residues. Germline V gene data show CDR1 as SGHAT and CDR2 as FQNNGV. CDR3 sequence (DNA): TGTGCCAGCAGCTTAGGCCTAGCGGGAACGGAGACCCAGTACTTC. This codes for CASSLGLAGTETQYF.

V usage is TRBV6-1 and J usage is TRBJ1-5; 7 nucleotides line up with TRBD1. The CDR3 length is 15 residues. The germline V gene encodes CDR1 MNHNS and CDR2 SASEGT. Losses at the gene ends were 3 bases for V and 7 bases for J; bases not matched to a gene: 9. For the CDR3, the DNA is TGTGCCAGCAGTGACGCTACAGGGGTAGGACAGCCCCAGCATTTT. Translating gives CASSDATGVGQPQHF.

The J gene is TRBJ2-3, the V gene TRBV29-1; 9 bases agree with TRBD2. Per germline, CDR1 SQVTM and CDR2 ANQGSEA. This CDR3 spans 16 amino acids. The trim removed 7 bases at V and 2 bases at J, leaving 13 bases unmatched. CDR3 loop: CSAKLMTSGPTDTQYF. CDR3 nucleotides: TGCAGCGCCAAATTAATGACTAGCGGACCCACAGATACGCAGTATTTT.

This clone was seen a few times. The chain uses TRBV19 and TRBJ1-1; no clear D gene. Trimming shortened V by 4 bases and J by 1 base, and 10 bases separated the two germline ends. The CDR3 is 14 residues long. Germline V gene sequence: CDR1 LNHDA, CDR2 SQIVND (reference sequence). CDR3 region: CASSTTPGNTEAFF. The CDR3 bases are TGTGCCAGTAGTACAACACCAGGGAACACTGAAGCTTTCTTT.

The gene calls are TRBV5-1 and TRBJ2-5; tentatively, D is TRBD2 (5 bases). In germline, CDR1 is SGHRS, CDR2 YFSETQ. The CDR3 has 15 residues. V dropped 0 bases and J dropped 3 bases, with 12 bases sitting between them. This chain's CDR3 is CASSLGASGKETQYF. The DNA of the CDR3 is TGCGCCAGCAGCTTGGGGGCGAGCGGAAAAGAGACCCAGTACTTC.

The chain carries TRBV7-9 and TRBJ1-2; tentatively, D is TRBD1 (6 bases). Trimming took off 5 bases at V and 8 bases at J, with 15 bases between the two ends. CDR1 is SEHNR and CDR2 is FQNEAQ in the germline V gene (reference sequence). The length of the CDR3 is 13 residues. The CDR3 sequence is CASSLTGLAGYTF. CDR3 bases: TGTGCCAGCAGCCTAACAGGGCTGGCGGGCTACACCTTC.

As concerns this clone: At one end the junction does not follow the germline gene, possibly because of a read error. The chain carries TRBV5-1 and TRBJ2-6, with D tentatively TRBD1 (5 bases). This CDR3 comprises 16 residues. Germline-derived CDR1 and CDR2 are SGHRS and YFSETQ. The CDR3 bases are TGCGCCAGCAGCTTGGCGCCTATCTCTGGGGCCAACGGCCTGACTTTC. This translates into CASSLAPISGANGLTF.

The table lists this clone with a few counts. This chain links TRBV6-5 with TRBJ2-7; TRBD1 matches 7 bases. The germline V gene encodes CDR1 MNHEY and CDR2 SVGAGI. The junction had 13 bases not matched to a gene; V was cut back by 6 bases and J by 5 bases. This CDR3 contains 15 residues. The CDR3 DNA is TGTGCCAGCAGGACTCCGCGACAGGGAATCCACGAGCAGTACTTC. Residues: CASRTPRQGIHEQYF.

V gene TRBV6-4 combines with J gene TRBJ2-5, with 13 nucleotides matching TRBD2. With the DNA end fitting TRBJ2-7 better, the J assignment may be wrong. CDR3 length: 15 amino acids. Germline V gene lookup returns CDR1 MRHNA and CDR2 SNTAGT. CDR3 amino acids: CASKRTSGRNHEQYF. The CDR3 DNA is TGTGCCAGCAAAAGGACTAGCGGGAGAAACCACGAGCAGTACTTC.

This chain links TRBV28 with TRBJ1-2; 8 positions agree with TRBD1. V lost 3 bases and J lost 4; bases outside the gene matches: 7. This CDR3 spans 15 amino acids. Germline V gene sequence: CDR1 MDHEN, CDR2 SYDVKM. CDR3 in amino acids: CASSFGRGRSYGYTF. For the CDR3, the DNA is TGTGCCAGCAGTTTTGGCAGGGGGCGAAGCTATGGCTACACCTTC.

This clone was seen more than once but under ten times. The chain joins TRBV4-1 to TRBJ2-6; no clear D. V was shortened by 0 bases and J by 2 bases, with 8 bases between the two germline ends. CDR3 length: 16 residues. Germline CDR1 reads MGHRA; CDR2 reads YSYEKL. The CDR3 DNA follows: TGCGCCAGCAGCCAAGATTGGCGGACTGGGGCCAACGTCCTGACTTTC. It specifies CASSQDWRTGANVLTF.

The CDR3: CASRQGVWDIQYF. The CDR3 nucleotides read TGTGCCAGCCGGCAGGGGGTTTGGGACATTCAGTACTTC. The V and J genes are TRBV6-1 and TRBJ2-4, with TRBD1 identical over 7 bases. The germline gives CDR1 MNHNS, CDR2 SASEGT. Unmatched junction bases numbered 9, after V lost 8 bases and J lost 8 bases. This CDR3 contains 13 residues.

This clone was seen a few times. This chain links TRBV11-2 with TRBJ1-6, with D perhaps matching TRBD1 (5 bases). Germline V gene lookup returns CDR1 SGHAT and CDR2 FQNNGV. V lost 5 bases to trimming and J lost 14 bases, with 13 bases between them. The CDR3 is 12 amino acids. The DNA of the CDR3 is TGTGCCAGCAGCCGGGGGGGACCGTCCCTCCACTTT. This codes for CASSRGGPSLHF.

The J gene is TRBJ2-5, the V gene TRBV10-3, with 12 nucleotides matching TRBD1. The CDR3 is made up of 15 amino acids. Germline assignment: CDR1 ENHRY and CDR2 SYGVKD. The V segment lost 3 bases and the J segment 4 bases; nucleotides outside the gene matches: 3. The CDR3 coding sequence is TGTGCCATCAGTGATGGGACAGGGGGCTTAGAGACCCAGTACTTC. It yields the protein CAISDGTGGLETQYF.